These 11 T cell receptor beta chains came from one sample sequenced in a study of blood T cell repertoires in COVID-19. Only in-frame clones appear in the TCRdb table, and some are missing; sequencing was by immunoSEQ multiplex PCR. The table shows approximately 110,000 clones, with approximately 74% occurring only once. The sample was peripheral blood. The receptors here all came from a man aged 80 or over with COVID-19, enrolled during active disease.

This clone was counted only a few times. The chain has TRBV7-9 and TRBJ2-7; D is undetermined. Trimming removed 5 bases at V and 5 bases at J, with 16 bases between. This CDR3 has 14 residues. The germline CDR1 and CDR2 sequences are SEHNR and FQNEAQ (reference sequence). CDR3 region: CASSPPGGIDEQYF. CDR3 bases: TGTGCCAGCAGCCCTCCTGGCGGTATCGACGAGCAGTACTTC.

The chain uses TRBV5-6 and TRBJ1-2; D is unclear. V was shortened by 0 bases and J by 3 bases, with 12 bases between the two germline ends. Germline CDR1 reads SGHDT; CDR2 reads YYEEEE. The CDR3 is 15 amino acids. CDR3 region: CASSLEEISHYGYTF. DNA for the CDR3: TGTGCCAGCAGCTTGGAGGAGATATCCCACTATGGCTACACCTTC.

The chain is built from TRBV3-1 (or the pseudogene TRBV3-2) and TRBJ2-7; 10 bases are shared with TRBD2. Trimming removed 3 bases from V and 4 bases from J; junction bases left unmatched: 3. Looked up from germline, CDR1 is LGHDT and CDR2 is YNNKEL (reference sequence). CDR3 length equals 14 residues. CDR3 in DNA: TGTGCCAGCAGCCACCTGACTAGCGGGTACGAGCAGTACTTC. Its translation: CASSHLTSGYEQYF.

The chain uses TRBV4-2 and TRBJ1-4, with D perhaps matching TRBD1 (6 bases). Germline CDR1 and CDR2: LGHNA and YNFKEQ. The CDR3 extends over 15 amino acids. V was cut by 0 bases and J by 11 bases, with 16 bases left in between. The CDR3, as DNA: TGTGCCAGCAGCCAAGAATCATCTGGGGGCGAGAAACTGTTTTTT. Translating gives CASSQESSGGEKLFF.

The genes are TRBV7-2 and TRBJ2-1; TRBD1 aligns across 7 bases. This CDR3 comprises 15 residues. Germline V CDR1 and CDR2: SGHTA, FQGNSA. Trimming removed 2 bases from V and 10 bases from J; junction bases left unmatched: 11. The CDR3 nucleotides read TGTGCCAGCAGCTTAATAGGCCAGGGGGTAAGCGAGCAGTTCTTC. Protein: CASSLIGQGVSEQFF.

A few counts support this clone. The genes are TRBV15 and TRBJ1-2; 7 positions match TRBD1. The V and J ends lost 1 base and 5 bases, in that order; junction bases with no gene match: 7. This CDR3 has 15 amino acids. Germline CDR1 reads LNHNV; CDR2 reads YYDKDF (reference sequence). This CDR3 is CATSRGRQGLYGYTF. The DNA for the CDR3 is TGTGCCACCAGCAGAGGACGACAGGGTCTTTATGGCTACACCTTC.

The CDR3 nucleotides are TGCAGCGTTGAAGAGGGCGGGGAGACCCAGTACTTC. Translated, it gives CSVEEGGETQYF. The chain carries TRBV29-1 and TRBJ2-5, with a possible D match to TRBD2 (5 bases). CDR1 and CDR2 (germline): SQVTM, ANQGSEA. Between the trimmed V and J ends, which lost 0 bases and 5 bases, there was a span of 7 bases. The CDR3 runs to 12 residues.

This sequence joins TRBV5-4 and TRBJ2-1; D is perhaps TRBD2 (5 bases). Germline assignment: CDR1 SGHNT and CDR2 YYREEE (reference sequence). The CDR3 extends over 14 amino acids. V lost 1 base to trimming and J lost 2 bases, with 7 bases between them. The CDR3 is CASSLNGAYNEQFF. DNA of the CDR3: TGTGCCAGCAGCTTGAACGGGGCCTACAATGAGCAGTTCTTC.

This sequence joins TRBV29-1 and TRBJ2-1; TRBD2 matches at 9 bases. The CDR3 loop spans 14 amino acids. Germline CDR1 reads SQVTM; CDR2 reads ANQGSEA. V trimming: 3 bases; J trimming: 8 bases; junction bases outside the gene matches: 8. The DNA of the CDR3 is TGCAGCGTTGAGACTAGCGGATACACCCATGAGCAGTTCTTC. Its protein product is CSVETSGYTHEQFF.

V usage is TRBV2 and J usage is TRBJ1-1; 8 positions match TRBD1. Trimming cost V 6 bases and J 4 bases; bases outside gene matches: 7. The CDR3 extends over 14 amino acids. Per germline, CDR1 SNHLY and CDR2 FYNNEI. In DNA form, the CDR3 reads TGTGCCAGCAGCAGGACAGGGTTGACCACTGAAGCTTTCTTT. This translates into CASSRTGLTTEAFF.

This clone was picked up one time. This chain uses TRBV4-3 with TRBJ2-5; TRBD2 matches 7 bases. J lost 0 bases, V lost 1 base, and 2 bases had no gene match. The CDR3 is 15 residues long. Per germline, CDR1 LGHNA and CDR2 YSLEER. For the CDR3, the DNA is TGCGCCAGCAGCCAAGGAGCGGGGAACCAAGAGACCCAGTACTTC. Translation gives CASSQGAGNQETQYF.